Listed below are T cell receptor beta chains from one sample, sequenced in a study of cytomegalovirus exposure and HLA in healthy donors. The method was immunoSEQ multiplex PCR; TCRdb's version includes in-frame clones alone and lacks a portion of them. The sample carries roughly 52,000 clones, 93% recorded once. Sequenced input: PBMCs. Receptors originate from a woman between 18 and 30 years old in good health and CMV-seropositive. The CDR3 runs from the conserved cysteine through the conserved F or W. The D gene is left open where the match is weak. Clone size is given for some rows only: seen once, a few or many times, or a class if the clone is expanded.

CDR3aa	CDR3nt	abundance	v_gene	j_gene	len	d_gene
CASSQRTGEAFF	TGTGCCAGCAGCCAACGGACGGGAGAAGCTTTCTTT	-	TRBV7-3	TRBJ1-1	12	-
CASSQTGGYRWDTEAFF	TGTGCCAGCAGTCAAACAGGGGGCTACAGGTGGGACACTGAAGCTTTCTTT	once	TRBV27	TRBJ1-1	17	TRBD1
CASSVGDWTGGSPLHF	TGTGCCAGCAGCGTAGGGGATTGGACAGGGGGTTCACCCCTCCACTTT	-	TRBV9	TRBJ1-6	16	TRBD1
CASSRSRPPLAGAYNEQFF	TGCGCCAGCAGCCGATCCCGCCCCCCTCTAGCGGGGGCCTACAATGAGCAGTTCTTC	-	TRBV4-1	TRBJ2-1	19	TRBD2
CASSMPSTGNYGYTF	TGTGCCAGTAGTATGCCTTCGACAGGGAACTATGGCTACACCTTC	once	TRBV19	TRBJ1-2	15	TRBD1
CASKRGEPYTEAFF	TGCGCCAGCAAACGGGGAGAGCCATACACTGAAGCTTTCTTT	once	TRBV4-1	TRBJ1-1	14	-
CSVEDRLQTDTYGYTF	TGCAGCGTTGAAGATCGCCTACAGACGGATACCTATGGCTACACCTTC	-	TRBV29-1	TRBJ1-2	16	-
CASSPLLGTGDYEQYF	TGTGCCAGCAGCCCGCTCTTGGGGACAGGGGATTACGAGCAGTACTTC	-	TRBV7-9	TRBJ2-7	16	TRBD1
CASSFDRGRDWGTEAFF	TGTGCCAGCAGCTTCGACAGGGGGCGCGATTGGGGCACTGAAGCTTTCTTT	-	TRBV11-2	TRBJ1-1	17	TRBD1
CASSFIRSDGNQPQHF	TGTGCCAGCAGCTTTATTCGGAGTGATGGCAATCAGCCCCAGCATTTT	-	TRBV5-5	TRBJ1-5	16	-
CASSRKMTGGPMFSSYNEQFF	TGCGCCAGCAGCCGAAAGATGACAGGGGGCCCTATGTTTAGCTCCTACAATGAGCAGTTCTTC	-	TRBV5-1	TRBJ2-1	21	TRBD1